Listed below are T cell receptor beta chains from one sample, sequenced in a study of blood T cell repertoires in COVID-19. TCRdb's table, derived via immunoSEQ multiplex PCR, lists solely in-frame clones and lacks some. The sample comprises 250,000 or so clones, about 80% of which are singletons, and about 3% rests with the top ten. The sample taken for sequencing was peripheral blood. The source is a woman aged 80 or over with acute or convalescent COVID-19. Both conserved end residues are part of each CDR3. D genes are given only for firm matches. Only part of the rows carry a size: once, few, many, or a class if the clone is expanded.

14,-,TRBV4-1,-,TRBJ1-2,CASSQEGRLRGYTF,TGCGCCAGCAGCCAAGAGGGGCGGTTAAGGGGCTACACCTTC
16,TRBD2,TRBV3-1/TRBV3-2,-,TRBJ2-3,CASSQEGLAGQDTQYF,TGTGCCAGCAGCCAAGAGGGCCTAGCGGGGCAAGATACGCAGTATTTT
16,-,TRBV5-6,-,TRBJ2-6,CASSLVGGYGANVLTF,TGTGCCAGCAGCTTGGTGGGGGGATATGGGGCCAACGTCCTGACTTTC
15,-,TRBV13,-,TRBJ2-1,CASSLDREFRNEQFF,TGTGCCAGCAGCTTAGACAGGGAATTTCGCAATGAGCAGTTCTTC
17,TRBD1,TRBV9,-,TRBJ2-3,CASRLGRWTGRKDTQYF,TGTGCCAGCAGACTAGGAAGATGGACAGGGAGAAAAGATACGCAGTATTTT
13,TRBD1,TRBV10-1,-,TRBJ1-1,CASRADRGREAFF,TGCGCCAGCAGAGCTGACAGGGGCCGTGAAGCTTTCTTT
15,TRBD1,TRBV5-1,-,TRBJ1-6,CASSPGGTENSPLHF,TGCGCCAGCAGCCCTGGCGGGACAGAGAATTCACCCCTCCACTTT
10,-,TRBV29-1,-,TRBJ1-1,CSVDKLEAFF,TGCAGCGTTGATAAGCTTGAAGCTTTCTTT
13,-,TRBV9,-,TRBJ1-1,CASSVSVNTEAFF,TGTGCCAGCAGCGTATCCGTGAACACTGAAGCTTTCTTT
15,-,TRBV7-2,-,TRBJ1-2,CASSLGIDTGYGYTF,TGTGCCAGCAGCTTGGGCATTGACACCGGCTATGGCTACACCTTC
16,TRBD2,TRBV7-9,few,TRBJ2-1,CASSDYGRAPGDEQFF,TGTGCCAGCAGCGACTACGGGAGGGCCCCGGGGGATGAGCAGTTCTTC
17,TRBD2,TRBV19,-,TRBJ2-5,CASSGVGGLAGRETQYF,TGTGCCAGTAGTGGGGTAGGTGGACTAGCGGGAAGAGAGACCCAGTACTTC
16,TRBD2,TRBV29-1,few,TRBJ2-2,CSVGLAGGRNTGELFF,TGCAGCGTTGGACTAGCGGGAGGGCGGAACACCGGGGAGCTGTTTTTT
14,-,TRBV7-9,-,TRBJ1-3,CASSEGRLGNTIYF,TGTGCCAGCAGCGAGGGCCGGCTTGGAAACACCATATATTTT
11,-,TRBV20-1,-,TRBJ1-2,CSAGGDYGYTF,TGCAGTGCTGGAGGAGACTATGGCTACACCTTC
14,-,TRBV19,-,TRBJ2-2,CASKLYANTGELFF,TGTGCCAGTAAACTTTACGCGAACACCGGGGAGCTGTTTTTT
13,-,TRBV10-3,-,TRBJ1-2,CAISSQINYGYTF,TGTGCCATCAGTTCACAGATAAACTATGGCTACACCTTC
15,TRBD2,TRBV2,-,TRBJ2-1,CASSGTSGGAGEQFF,TGTGCCAGCAGTGGGACTAGCGGGGGGGCAGGTGAGCAGTTCTTC
13,-,TRBV6-5,-,TRBJ2-7,CASSYSRETEQYF,TGTGCCAGCAGTTACTCGAGGGAGACGGAGCAGTACTTC
15,-,TRBV7-2,-,TRBJ2-7,CASSLAPGSAYEQYF,TGTGCCAGCAGCTTAGCCCCAGGGTCAGCATACGAGCAGTACTTC
19,TRBD2,TRBV5-6,-,TRBJ2-1,CASSLGRTSGRLVYNEQFF,TGTGCCAGCAGCTTGGGCCGGACTAGCGGGAGATTAGTCTACAATGAGCAGTTCTTC
13,-,TRBV19,-,TRBJ1-1,CASSGQRNTEAFF,TGTGCCAGTAGCGGACAGCGGAACACTGAAGCTTTCTTT
13,-,TRBV27,few,TRBJ1-2,CASSYRGGHGYTF,TGTGCCAGCAGTTACCGGGGGGGGCATGGCTACACCTTC
15,TRBD1,TRBV5-1,-,TRBJ2-3,CASSLDGQGSDTQYF,TGCGCCAGCAGCTTGGATGGACAGGGGTCAGATACGCAGTATTTT
15,TRBD2,TRBV2,-,TRBJ2-5,CASSGVTSAQETQYF,TGTGCCAGCAGTGGTGTGACTAGCGCTCAAGAGACCCAGTACTTC
13,-,TRBV29-1,-,TRBJ1-3,CSVGAISGNTIYF,TGCAGCGTTGGGGCAATCTCTGGAAACACCATATATTTT
15,TRBD2,TRBV6-5,-,TRBJ2-2,CASRRLAGNTGELFF,TGTGCCAGCAGGAGACTAGCTGGGAACACCGGGGAGCTGTTTTTT
15,TRBD1,TRBV11-2,-,TRBJ1-6,CASSLQGDWYSPLHF,TGTGCCAGCAGCCTCCAGGGGGACTGGTATTCACCCCTCCACTTT
15,-,TRBV7-2,-,TRBJ2-3,CASSLVTTVSDTQYF,TGTGCCAGCAGCTTAGTAACGACAGTCTCCGATACGCAGTATTTT
13,TRBD1,TRBV19,-,TRBJ1-2,CASSITQGAGYTF,TGTGCCAGTAGTATTACACAGGGGGCTGGCTACACCTTC
13,TRBD2,TRBV18,-,TRBJ2-1,CASCGSRGYEQFF,TGTGCCAGCTGCGGGAGTCGGGGCTATGAGCAGTTCTTC
13,TRBD1,TRBV18,-,TRBJ1-4,CASSLYRGEKLFF,TGTGCCAGCTCATTGTACAGGGGCGAAAAACTGTTTTTT
16,TRBD2,TRBV30,-,TRBJ2-1,CAWIPLGAGGLGEQFF,TGTGCCTGGATCCCCCTGGGAGCGGGAGGTCTCGGTGAGCAGTTCTTC
15,TRBD1,TRBV6-5,-,TRBJ2-7,CASSRTGGDIYEQYF,TGTGCCAGCAGCCGTACAGGGGGCGATATTTACGAGCAGTACTTC
14,-,TRBV15,once,TRBJ2-7,CATSRDLDYYEQYF,TGTGCCACCAGCAGAGATCTAGACTACTACGAGCAGTACTTC
15,TRBD1,TRBV7-2,-,TRBJ1-5,CASSLGGQGNQPQHF,TGTGCCAGCAGCTTAGGGGGACAGGGGAATCAGCCCCAGCATTTT
11,-,TRBV27,-,TRBJ1-2,CASRSSGGYTF,TGTGCCAGCAGATCCTCGGGGGGCTACACCTTC
13,-,TRBV5-5,-,TRBJ2-2,CASSLVVAGELFF,TGTGCCAGCAGCTTGGTGGTTGCGGGGGAGCTGTTTTTT
14,-,TRBV4-1,-,TRBJ2-5,CASSQDPVQETQYF,TGCGCCAGCAGCCAAGATCCCGTTCAAGAGACCCAGTACTTC
17,TRBD1,TRBV4-1,once,TRBJ1-5,CASSQPRSRGYDQPQHF,TGCGCCAGCAGCCAACCCCGGAGCAGGGGGTATGATCAGCCCCAGCATTTT
16,-,TRBV21-1,once,TRBJ1-5,CASSATGEDRNQPQHF,TGTGCCAGCAGCGCGACAGGGGAGGACCGCAATCAGCCCCAGCATTTT
17,TRBD1,TRBV18,-,TRBJ2-3,CASSPAGQVRSTDTQYF,TGTGCCAGCTCACCCGCCGGACAGGTGCGGAGCACAGATACGCAGTATTTT
13,-,TRBV6-5,few,TRBJ1-2,CASSYTGGYGYTF,TGTGCCAGCAGTTACACGGGGGGGTATGGCTACACCTTC
14,-,TRBV18,-,TRBJ1-1,CASSPSAANTEAFF,TGTGCCAGCTCACCAAGCGCCGCGAACACTGAAGCTTTCTTT
15,-,TRBV6-5,once,TRBJ1-3,CASSPWTATGNTIYF,TGTGCCAGCAGTCCGTGGACAGCGACTGGAAACACCATATATTTT
13,-,TRBV29-1,once,TRBJ2-3,CSVERQASDTQYF,TGCAGCGTTGAAAGACAGGCCTCAGATACGCAGTATTTT
18,-,TRBV10-3,-,TRBJ2-6,CAISESGGLLSGANVLTF,TGTGCCATCAGTGAGTCGGGGGGGCTGTTGTCTGGGGCCAACGTCCTGACTTTC
14,-,TRBV4-2,-,TRBJ1-2,CASSQGQSNYGYTF,TGTGCCAGCAGCCAAGGACAGAGTAACTATGGCTACACCTTC
13,-,TRBV3-1/TRBV3-2,-,TRBJ1-5,CASSQQGNQPQHF,TGTGCCAGCAGCCAGCAGGGGAACCAGCCCCAGCATTTT
14,-,TRBV20-1,-,TRBJ1-6,CSASFRGLNSPLHF,TGCAGTGCTAGTTTCAGGGGCCTCAATTCACCCCTCCACTTT
16,-,TRBV15,once,TRBJ1-3,CATSRSPTGYGNTIYF,TGTGCCACCAGCAGATCGCCTACAGGGTACGGAAACACCATATATTTT
17,-,TRBV21-1,-,TRBJ2-3,CASSAKSLVYTYCTQYF,TGTGCCAGCAGCGCAAAGTCATTGGTTTACACATATTGTACGCAGTATTTT
20,TRBD2,TRBV3-1/TRBV3-2,-,TRBJ2-3,CASSYDMAFGTSGGTDTQYF,TGTGCCAGCAGCTACGATATGGCCTTTGGGACTAGCGGGGGCACAGATACGCAGTATTTT
16,TRBD2,TRBV5-4,-,TRBJ2-7,CASSLGPAGDLYEQYF,TGTGCCAGCAGCTTGGGCCCAGCGGGGGACCTATACGAGCAGTACTTC
18,-,TRBV29-1,-,TRBJ2-1,CSVEAGGGPRMPAGEQFF,TGCAGCGTTGAAGCTGGGGGCGGTCCGCGGATGCCGGCCGGTGAGCAGTTCTTC